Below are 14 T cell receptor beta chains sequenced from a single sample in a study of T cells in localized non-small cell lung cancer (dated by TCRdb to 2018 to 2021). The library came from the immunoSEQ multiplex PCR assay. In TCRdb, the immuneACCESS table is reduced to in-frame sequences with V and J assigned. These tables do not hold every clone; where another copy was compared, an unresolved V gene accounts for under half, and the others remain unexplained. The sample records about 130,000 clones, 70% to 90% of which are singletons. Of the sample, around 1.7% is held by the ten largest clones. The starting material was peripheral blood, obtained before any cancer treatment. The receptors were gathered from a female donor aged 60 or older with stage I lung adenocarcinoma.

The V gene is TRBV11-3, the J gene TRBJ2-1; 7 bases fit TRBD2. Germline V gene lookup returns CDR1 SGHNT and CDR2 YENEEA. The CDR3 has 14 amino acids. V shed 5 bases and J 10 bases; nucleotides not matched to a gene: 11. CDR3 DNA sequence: TGTGCCAGCAGCAAGGAGCCGACTAGCCGGGAGCAGTTCTTC. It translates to CASSKEPTSREQFF.

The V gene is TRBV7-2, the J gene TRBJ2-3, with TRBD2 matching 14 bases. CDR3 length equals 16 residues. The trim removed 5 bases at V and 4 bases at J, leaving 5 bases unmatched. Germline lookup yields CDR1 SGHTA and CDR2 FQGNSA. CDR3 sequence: CASSQRLAGGADTQYF. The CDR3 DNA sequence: TGTGCCAGCAGCCAAAGACTAGCGGGAGGGGCAGATACGCAGTATTTT.

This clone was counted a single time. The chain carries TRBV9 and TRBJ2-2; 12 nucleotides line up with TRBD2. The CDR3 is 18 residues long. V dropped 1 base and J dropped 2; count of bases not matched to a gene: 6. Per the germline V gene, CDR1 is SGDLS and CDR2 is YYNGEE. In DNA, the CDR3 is TGTGCCAGCAGCGTACGTCCTAGCGGGAGGGTCAACACCGGGGAGCTGTTTTTT. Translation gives CASSVRPSGRVNTGELFF.

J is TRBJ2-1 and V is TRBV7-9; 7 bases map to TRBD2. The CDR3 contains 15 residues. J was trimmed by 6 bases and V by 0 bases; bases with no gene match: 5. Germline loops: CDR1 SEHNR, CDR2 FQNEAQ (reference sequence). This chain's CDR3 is CASSLAGVAGNEQFF. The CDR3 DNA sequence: TGTGCCAGCAGCTTAGCGGGGGTAGCGGGCAATGAGCAGTTCTTC.

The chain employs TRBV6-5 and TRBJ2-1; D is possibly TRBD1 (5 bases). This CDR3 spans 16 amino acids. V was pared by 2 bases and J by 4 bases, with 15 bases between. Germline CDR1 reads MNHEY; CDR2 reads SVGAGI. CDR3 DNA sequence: TGTGCCAGCAGTTACATCCGAGCAGGGCCTTACAATGAGCAGTTCTTC. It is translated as CASSYIRAGPYNEQFF.

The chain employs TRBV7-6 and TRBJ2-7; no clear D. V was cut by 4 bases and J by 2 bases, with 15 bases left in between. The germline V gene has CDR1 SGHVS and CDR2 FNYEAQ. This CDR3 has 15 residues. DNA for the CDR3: TGTGCCAGCAGCTCCAGTCCCCTGAGCACCTACGAGCAGTACTTC. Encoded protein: CASSSSPLSTYEQYF.

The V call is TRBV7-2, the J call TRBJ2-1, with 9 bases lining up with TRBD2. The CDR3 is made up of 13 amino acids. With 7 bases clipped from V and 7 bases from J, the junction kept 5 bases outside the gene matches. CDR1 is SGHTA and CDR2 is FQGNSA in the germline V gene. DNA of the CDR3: TGTGCCAGCAACCTAGCGGGAATTAATGAGCAGTTCTTC. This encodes CASNLAGINEQFF.

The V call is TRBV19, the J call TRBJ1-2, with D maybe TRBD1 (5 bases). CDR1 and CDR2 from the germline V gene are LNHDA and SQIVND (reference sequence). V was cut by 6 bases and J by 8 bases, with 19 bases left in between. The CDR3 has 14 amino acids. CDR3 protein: CASSPTGGSGGYTF. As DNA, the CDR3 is TGTGCCAGTAGCCCAACAGGCGGGTCCGGGGGCTACACCTTC.

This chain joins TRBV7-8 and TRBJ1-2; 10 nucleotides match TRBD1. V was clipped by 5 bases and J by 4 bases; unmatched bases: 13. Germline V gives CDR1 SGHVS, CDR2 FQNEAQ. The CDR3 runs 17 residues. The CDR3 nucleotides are TGTGCCAGCAGCCCATACTCCGGGACAGGGGTTGTCTATGGCTACACCTTC. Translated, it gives CASSPYSGTGVVYGYTF.

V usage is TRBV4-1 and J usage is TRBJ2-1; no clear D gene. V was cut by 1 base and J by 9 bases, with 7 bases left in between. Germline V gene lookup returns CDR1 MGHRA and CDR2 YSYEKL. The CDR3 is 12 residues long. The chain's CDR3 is CASSQGGIEQFF. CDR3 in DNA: TGCGCCAGCAGCCAAGGTGGGATTGAGCAGTTCTTC.

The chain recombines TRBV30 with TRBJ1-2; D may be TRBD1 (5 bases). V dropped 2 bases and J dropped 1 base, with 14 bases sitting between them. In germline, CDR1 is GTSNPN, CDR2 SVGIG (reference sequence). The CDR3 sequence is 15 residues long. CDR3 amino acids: CAWSPGAKLNYGYTF. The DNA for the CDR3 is TGTGCCTGGAGTCCCGGGGCAAAACTTAACTATGGCTACACCTTC.

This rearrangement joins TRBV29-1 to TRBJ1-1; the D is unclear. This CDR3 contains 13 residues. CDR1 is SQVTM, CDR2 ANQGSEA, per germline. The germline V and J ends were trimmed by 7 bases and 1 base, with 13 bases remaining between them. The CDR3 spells CSAARRANTEAFF. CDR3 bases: TGCAGCGCTGCCCGGAGGGCGAACACTGAAGCTTTCTTT.

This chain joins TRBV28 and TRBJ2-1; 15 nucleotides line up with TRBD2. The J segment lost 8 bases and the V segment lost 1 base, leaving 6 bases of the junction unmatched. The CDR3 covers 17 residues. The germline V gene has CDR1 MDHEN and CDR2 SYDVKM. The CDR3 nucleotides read TGTGCCAGCAGTTTATCCGGACTAGCGGGAGGGGCCCATGAGCAGTTCTTC. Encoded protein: CASSLSGLAGGAHEQFF.

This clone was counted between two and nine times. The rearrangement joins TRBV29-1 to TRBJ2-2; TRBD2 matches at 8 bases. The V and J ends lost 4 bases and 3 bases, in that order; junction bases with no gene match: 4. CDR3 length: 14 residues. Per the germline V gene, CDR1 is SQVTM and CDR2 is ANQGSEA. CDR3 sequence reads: CSVGVAGYTGELFF. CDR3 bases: TGCAGCGTTGGAGTAGCGGGGTACACCGGGGAGCTGTTTTTT.